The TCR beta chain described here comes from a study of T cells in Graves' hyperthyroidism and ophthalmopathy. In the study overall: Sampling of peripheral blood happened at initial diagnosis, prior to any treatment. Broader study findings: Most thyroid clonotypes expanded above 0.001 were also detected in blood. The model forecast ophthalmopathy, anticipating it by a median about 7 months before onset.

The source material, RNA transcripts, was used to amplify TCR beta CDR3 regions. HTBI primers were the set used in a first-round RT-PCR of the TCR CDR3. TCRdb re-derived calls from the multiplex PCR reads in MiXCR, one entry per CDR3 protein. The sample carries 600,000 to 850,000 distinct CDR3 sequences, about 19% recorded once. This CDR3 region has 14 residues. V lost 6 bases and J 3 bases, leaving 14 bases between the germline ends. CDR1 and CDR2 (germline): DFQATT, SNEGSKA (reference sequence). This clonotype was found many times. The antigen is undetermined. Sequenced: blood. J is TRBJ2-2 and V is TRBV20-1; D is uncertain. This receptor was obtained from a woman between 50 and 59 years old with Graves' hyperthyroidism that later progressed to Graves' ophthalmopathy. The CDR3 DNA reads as TGCAGTGCCTCAACAAGTTCGGACACCGGGGAGCTGTTTTTT. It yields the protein CSASTSSDTGELFF.